The text below deals with one TCR beta chain. The germline gives CDR1 MNHEY, CDR2 SMNVEV (reference sequence). This CDR3 region has 16 residues. V dropped 5 bases and J dropped 2 bases, with 15 bases sitting between them. This entry comes from a study of blood T cell repertoires in COVID-19. Original analysis: Amplification of reference gene primers was used by the study to estimate nucleated cell counts. Sequencing was performed with immunoSEQ multiplex PCR; in TCRdb, only in-frame clones are kept and a portion is missing. From that table come the V and J calls and clone size; the DNA was used to work out D and trimming. The data hold under 60,000 clones, with 75% to 90% observed a single time.

The rearrangement uses TRBV27 and TRBJ2-2, with D possibly being TRBD1 (5 bases). Sequencing was done on a sample of peripheral blood. The TCR was taken from a human donor with active COVID-19. The donor label of this sample is uncertain. CDR3 in amino acids: CASSGRIRGNTGELFF. In DNA, the CDR3 is TGTGCCAGCAGTGGAAGGATAAGGGGTAACACCGGGGAGCTGTTTTTT.